This T cell receptor beta chain was captured by sequencing in a study of shared clonotypes between healthy human individuals. This clone was seen a handful of times. The authors' processing: With immunoSEQ giving junction-only sequences and no quality scores, filtering differed. Only in-frame clones appear in the TCRdb table, and some are missing; sequencing was by immunoSEQ multiplex PCR. V and J calls and clone size follow that table, whereas D and trimming were derived from the DNA. The table lists about 2.4 million clones, 93% of them singletons. Looked up from germline, CDR1 is SGHTS and CDR2 is YDEGEE. CDR3 length equals 13 residues. The V gene lost 2 bases and the J gene lost 11 bases, with 14 bases spanning the gap.

The rearrangement uses TRBV5-8 and TRBJ1-5, with D possibly TRBD1 on 6 matching bases. The TCR sequence derives from a young man in good health. Some clones in this sample may be carry-over from other donors' samples. Sequencing was performed on naive CD4+ T cells from PBMCs. Subset given: CD45RA+ positively selected. The CDR3: CASSFGGPGAQHF. The DNA for the CDR3 is TGTGCCAGCAGCTTTGGAGGACCAGGGGCCCAGCATTTT.